This T cell receptor (beta chain) was captured in a study of blood T cell repertoires in COVID-19. Study context: Sites in the United States, Italy and Spain provided acute and convalescent COVID-19 samples. PBMCs, B-cell-depleted T cells, or T cells were the source of the cDNA or gDNA that made up the material.

Only in-frame clones appear in the TCRdb table, and some are missing; sequencing was by immunoSEQ multiplex PCR. The repertoire holds around 170,000 clones, with roughly 85% as singletons. Participant age was roughly 18 to 90 years, and participants resided in about two dozen US areas. Trimming cost V 2 bases and J 5 bases; bases outside gene matches: 7. The germline V gene has CDR1 SGHRS and CDR2 YFSETQ. This CDR3 has 16 amino acids. The chain has TRBV5-1 and TRBJ2-1; TRBD1 matches 10 bases. The sequencing sample was made of PBMCs or T cells enriched from blood (not recorded which). This clonotype originated in a woman aged 18-29 years who had recovered from COVID-19. The CDR3: CASSFRQGAGNNEQFF. The DNA for the CDR3 is TGCGCCAGCAGCTTTCGACAGGGGGCAGGCAACAATGAGCAGTTCTTC.